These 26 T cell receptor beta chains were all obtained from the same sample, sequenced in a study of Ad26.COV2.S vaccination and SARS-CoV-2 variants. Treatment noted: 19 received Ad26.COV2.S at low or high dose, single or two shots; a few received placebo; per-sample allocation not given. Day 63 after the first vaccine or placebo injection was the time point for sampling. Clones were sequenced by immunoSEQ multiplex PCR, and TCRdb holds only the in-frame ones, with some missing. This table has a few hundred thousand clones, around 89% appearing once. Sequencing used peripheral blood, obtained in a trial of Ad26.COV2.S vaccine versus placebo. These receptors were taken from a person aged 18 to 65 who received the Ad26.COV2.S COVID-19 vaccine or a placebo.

The CDR3 is CASSRQSGTGNSPLHF. In nucleotides, the CDR3 is TGTGCCAGCAGTCGTCAGTCAGGAACTGGTAATTCACCCCTCCACTTT. The rearrangement joins TRBV27 to TRBJ1-6; D remains unclear. Trimming took 5 bases from V and 6 from J, leaving 17 bases between them. The CDR3 loop spans 16 amino acids. Germline values: CDR1 MNHEY, CDR2 SMNVEV (reference sequence).

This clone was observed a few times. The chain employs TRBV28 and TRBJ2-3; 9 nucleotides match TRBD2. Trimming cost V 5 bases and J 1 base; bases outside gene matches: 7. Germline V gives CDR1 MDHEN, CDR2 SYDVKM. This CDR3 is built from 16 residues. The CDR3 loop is CASSVWGLAGTDTQYF. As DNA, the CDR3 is TGTGCCAGCAGTGTTTGGGGACTAGCTGGCACAGATACGCAGTATTTT.

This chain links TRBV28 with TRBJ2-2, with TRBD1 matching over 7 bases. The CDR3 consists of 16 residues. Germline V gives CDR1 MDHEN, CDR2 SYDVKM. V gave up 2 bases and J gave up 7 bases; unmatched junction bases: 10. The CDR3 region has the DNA TGTGCCAGCAGTTTAGCGCAGGGGGTCGGGTACGGGGAGCTGTTTTTT. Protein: CASSLAQGVGYGELFF.

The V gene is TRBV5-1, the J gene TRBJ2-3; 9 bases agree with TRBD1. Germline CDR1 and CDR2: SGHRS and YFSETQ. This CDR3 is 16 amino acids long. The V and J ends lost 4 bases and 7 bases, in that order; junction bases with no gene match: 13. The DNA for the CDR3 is TGCGCCAGCAGCAGAACGCCGGGACAGGGATCGAATACGCAGTATTTT. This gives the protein CASSRTPGQGSNTQYF.

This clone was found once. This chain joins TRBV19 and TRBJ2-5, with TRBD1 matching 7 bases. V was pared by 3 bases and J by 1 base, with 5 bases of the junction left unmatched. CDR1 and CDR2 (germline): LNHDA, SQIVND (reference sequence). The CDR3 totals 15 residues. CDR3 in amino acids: CASSITGALQETQYF. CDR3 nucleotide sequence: TGTGCCAGTAGTATCACAGGGGCCCTCCAAGAGACCCAGTACTTC.

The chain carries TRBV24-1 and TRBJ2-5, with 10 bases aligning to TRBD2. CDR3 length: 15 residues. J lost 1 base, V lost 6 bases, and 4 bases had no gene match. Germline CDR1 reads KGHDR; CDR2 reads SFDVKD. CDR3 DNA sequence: TGTGCCACCAGTCAGGCTAGCGGGGGCCAAGAGACCCAGTACTTC. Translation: CATSQASGGQETQYF.

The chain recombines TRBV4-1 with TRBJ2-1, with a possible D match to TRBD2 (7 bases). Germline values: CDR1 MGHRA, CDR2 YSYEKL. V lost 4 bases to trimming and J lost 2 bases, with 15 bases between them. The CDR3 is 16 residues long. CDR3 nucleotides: TGCGCCAGCAGCCCGGGGGGCCTAGTCCCCTACAATGAGCAGTTCTTC. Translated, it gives CASSPGGLVPYNEQFF.

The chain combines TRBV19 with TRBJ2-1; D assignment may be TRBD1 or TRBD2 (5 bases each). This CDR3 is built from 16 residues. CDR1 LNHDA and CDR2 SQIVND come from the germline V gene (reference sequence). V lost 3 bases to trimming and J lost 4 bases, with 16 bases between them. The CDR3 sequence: CASSIGASSSYNEQFF. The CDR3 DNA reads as TGTGCCAGTAGTATCGGGGCTAGCAGTTCGTACAATGAGCAGTTCTTC.

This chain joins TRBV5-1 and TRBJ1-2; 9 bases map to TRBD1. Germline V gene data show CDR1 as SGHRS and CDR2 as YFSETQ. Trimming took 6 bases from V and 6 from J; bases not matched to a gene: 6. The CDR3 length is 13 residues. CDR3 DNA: TGCGCCAGCACCCCCACAGGGGGCAATGGCTACACCTTC. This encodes CASTPTGGNGYTF.

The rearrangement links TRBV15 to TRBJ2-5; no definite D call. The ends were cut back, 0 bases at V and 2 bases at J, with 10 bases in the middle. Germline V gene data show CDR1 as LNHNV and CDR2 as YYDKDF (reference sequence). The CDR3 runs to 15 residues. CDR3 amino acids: CATSRDGRSQETQYF. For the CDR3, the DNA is TGTGCCACCAGCAGAGATGGGCGGTCGCAAGAGACCCAGTACTTC.

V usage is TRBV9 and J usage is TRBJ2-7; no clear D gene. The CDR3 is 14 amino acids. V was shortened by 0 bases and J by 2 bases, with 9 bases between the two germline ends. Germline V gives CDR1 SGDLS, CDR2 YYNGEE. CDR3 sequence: CASSVEWKPYEQYF. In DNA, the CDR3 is TGTGCCAGCAGCGTAGAATGGAAGCCCTACGAGCAGTACTTC.

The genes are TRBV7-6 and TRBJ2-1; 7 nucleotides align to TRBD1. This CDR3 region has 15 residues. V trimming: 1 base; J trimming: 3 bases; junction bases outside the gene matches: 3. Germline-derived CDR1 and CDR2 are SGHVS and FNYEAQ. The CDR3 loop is CASSLEDRIYNEQFF. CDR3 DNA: TGTGCCAGCAGCTTAGAGGACAGGATCTACAATGAGCAGTTCTTC. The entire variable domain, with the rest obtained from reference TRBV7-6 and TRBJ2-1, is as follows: GAGVSQSPRYKVTKRGQDVALRCDPISGHVSLYWYRQALGQGPEFLTYFNYEAQQDKSGLPNDRFSAERPEGSISTLTIQRTEQRDSAMYRCASSLEDRIYNEQFFGPGTRLTVL.

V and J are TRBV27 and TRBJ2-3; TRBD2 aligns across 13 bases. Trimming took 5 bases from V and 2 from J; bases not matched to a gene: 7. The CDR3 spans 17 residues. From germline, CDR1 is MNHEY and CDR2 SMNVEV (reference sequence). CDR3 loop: CASSGTSGKLTTDTQYF. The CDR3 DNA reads TGTGCCAGCAGTGGGACTAGCGGGAAGCTAACCACAGATACGCAGTATTTT.

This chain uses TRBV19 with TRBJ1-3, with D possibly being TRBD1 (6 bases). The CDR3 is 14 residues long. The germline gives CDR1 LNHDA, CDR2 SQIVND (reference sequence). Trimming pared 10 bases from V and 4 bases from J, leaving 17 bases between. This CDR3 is CATWTALGGNTIYF. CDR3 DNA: TGTGCCACCTGGACAGCTCTGGGAGGAAACACCATATATTTT.

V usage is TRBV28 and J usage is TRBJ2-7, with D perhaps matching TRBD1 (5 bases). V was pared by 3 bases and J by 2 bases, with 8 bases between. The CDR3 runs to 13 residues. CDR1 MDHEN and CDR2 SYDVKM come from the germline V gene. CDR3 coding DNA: TGTGCCAGCAGTTTCAGGGAACCCTACGAGCAGTACTTC. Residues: CASSFREPYEQYF.

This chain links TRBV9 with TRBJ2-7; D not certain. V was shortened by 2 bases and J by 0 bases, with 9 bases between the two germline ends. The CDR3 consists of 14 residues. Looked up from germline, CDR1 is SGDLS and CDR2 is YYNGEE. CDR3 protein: CASSVASGSYEQYF. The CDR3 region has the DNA TGTGCCAGCAGCGTGGCCTCAGGCTCCTACGAGCAGTACTTC.

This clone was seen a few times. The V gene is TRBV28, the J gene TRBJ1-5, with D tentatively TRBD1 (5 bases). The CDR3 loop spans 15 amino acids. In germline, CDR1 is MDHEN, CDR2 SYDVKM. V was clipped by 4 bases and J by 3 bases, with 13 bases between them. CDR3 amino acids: CASSSDSSYNQPQHF. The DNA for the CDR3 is TGTGCCAGCAGTTCCGACAGCTCCTACAATCAGCCCCAGCATTTT.

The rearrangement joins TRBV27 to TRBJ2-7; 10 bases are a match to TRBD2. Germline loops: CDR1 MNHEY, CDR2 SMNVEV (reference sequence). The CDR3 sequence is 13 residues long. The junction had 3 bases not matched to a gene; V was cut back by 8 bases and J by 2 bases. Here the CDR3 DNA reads TGTGCCAGCCGGGGACTAGCGACCTACGAGCAGTACTTC. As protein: CASRGLATYEQYF.

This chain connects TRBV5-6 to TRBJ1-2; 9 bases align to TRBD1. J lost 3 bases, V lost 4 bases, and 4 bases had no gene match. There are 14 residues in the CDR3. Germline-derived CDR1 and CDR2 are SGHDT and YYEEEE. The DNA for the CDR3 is TGTGCCAGCAGCACATGGACAGGGGACTATGGCTACACCTTC. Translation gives CASSTWTGDYGYTF.

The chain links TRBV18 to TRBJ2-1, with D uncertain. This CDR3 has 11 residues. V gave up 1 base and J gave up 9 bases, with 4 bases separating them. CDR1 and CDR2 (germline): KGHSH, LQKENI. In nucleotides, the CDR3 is TGTGCCAGCTCACCACGGGCTGAGCAGTTCTTC. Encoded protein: CASSPRAEQFF.

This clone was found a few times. Here the CDR3 reads CASSLDYDNTDTQYF. In DNA form, the CDR3 reads TGTGCCAGCAGTTTGGACTACGATAACACAGATACGCAGTATTTT. The chain is built from TRBV6-4 and TRBJ2-3; tentative D call: TRBD2 (6 bases). This CDR3 comprises 15 residues. Germline V CDR1 and CDR2: MRHNA, SNTAGT. The V end lost 5 bases, the J end lost 2 bases, and 14 bases lay between the germline ends.

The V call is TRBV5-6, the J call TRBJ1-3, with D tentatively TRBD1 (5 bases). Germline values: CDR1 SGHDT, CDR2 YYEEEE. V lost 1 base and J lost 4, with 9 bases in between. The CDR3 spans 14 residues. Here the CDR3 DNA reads TGTGCCAGCAGCTTGCTGGGGACGGGAAACACCATATATTTT. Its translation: CASSLLGTGNTIYF.

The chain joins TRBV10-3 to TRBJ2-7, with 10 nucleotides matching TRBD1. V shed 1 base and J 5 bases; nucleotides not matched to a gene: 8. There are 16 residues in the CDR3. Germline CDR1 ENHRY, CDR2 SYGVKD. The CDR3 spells CAISEFGPGTGDEQYF. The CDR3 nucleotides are TGTGCCATCAGTGAGTTCGGCCCCGGGACAGGGGACGAGCAGTACTTC.

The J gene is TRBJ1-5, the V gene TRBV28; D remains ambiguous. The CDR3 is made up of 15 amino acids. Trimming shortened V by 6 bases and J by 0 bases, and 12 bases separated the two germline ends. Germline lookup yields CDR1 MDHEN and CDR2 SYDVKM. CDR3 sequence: CASRWGRNSNQPQHF. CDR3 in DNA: TGTGCCAGCAGGTGGGGAAGGAATAGCAATCAGCCCCAGCATTTT.

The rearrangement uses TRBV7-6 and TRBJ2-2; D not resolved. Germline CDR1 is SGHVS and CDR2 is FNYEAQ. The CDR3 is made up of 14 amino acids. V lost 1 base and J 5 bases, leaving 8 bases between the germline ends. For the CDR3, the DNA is TGTGCCAGCAGCTTAGTGTCAGTTACCGGGGAGCTGTTTTTT. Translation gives CASSLVSVTGELFF.

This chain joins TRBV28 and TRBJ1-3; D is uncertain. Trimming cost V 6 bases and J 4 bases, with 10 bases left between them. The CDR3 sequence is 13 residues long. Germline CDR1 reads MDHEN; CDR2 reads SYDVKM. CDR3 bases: TGTGCCAGCAGCCGCCGTGACGGAAACACCATATATTTT. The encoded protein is CASSRRDGNTIYF.